A selection of T cell receptor beta chains follows, all from one sample in a study of blood T cell repertoires in COVID-19. Using immunoSEQ multiplex PCR, the repertoire was profiled, and TCRdb retains in-frame clones only, with some absent. The profile shows 35,000 to 50,000 clones, about 85% of them singletons. The sequencing sample was made of peripheral blood. These receptors originate from a human donor in a cohort sampled during active COVID-19. The CDR3 runs from the conserved cysteine through the conserved F or W. D genes are given only for firm matches. The size of a clone is reported for some rows only, either as once, few or many, or as a class for expanded clones.

j_call: TRBJ2-7
d_call: TRBD1
clone_size: NA
v_call: TRBV7-2
cdr3_nt: TGTGCCAGCAGCTTAACGAGGGACAGGGTCACGCAGTACTTC
cdr3_aa: CASSLTRDRVTQYF

j_call: TRBJ2-2
d_call: NA
clone_size: NA
v_call: TRBV7-3
cdr3_nt: TGTGCCAGCAGCTTAAGAGGCGGGGGCCCCCCCGGGGAGCTGTTTTTT
cdr3_aa: CASSLRGGGPPGELFF

j_call: TRBJ1-6
d_call: NA
clone_size: NA
v_call: TRBV2
cdr3_nt: TGTGCCAGCAGTGGGGGTGGACAGCGCGGATCACCCCTCCACTTT
cdr3_aa: CASSGGGQRGSPLHF

j_call: TRBJ1-3
d_call: NA
clone_size: NA
v_call: TRBV6-1
cdr3_nt: TGTGCCAGCAGTGATGCGGGACTTCGCACGGGAAACACCATATATTTT
cdr3_aa: CASSDAGLRTGNTIYF

j_call: TRBJ2-6
d_call: TRBD2
clone_size: NA
v_call: TRBV6-6
cdr3_nt: TGTGCCAGCAGTCCCCGGGGGGGCTCTGGGGCCAACGTCCTGACTTTC
cdr3_aa: CASSPRGGSGANVLTF

j_call: TRBJ1-3
d_call: NA
clone_size: NA
v_call: TRBV6-4
cdr3_nt: TGTGCCAGCCAAAGCGGGCAGGCTGGAAACACCATATATTTT
cdr3_aa: CASQSGQAGNTIYF

j_call: TRBJ2-7
d_call: TRBD2
clone_size: once
v_call: TRBV3-1/TRBV3-2
cdr3_nt: TGTGCCAGCAGCCAAGATTCGGGAGGGGGGTCCGACGAGCAGTACTTC
cdr3_aa: CASSQDSGGGSDEQYF

j_call: TRBJ2-1
d_call: TRBD2
clone_size: NA
v_call: TRBV7-9
cdr3_nt: TGTGCCAGCAGTTCATCGGGGGGGTCCTACAATGAGCAGTTCTTC
cdr3_aa: CASSSSGGSYNEQFF

j_call: TRBJ2-1
d_call: TRBD1
clone_size: NA
v_call: TRBV6-6
cdr3_nt: TGTGCCACCACGACAGGGACGAGCTCCTACAATGAGCAGTTCTTC
cdr3_aa: CATTTGTSSYNEQFF

j_call: TRBJ2-7
d_call: NA
clone_size: once
v_call: TRBV5-6
cdr3_nt: TGTGCCAGCAGCTTTTGGAGCTCCTACGAGCAGTACTTC
cdr3_aa: CASSFWSSYEQYF

j_call: TRBJ1-3
d_call: NA
clone_size: NA
v_call: TRBV29-1
cdr3_nt: TGCAGCGCGCACGGGGGCTCTGGAAACACCATATATTTT
cdr3_aa: CSAHGGSGNTIYF

j_call: TRBJ1-1
d_call: TRBD1
clone_size: once
v_call: TRBV28
cdr3_nt: TGTGCCAGCAGGACAGGGGGATTCACTGAAGCTTTCTTT
cdr3_aa: CASRTGGFTEAFF

j_call: TRBJ2-5
d_call: TRBD2
clone_size: NA
v_call: TRBV7-6
cdr3_nt: TGTGCCAGCAGCTTAGGAGCTAGCGGGGGTTACGAGGTGGAGACCCAGTACTTC
cdr3_aa: CASSLGASGGYEVETQYF

j_call: TRBJ1-3
d_call: NA
clone_size: NA
v_call: TRBV5-1
cdr3_nt: TGCGCCAGTCAGACAGGTCCTTCCTCTGGAAACACCATATATTTT
cdr3_aa: CASQTGPSSGNTIYF

j_call: TRBJ2-1
d_call: TRBD2
clone_size: NA
v_call: TRBV7-8
cdr3_nt: TGTGCCAGCAGCTTAGAAGGGCGGGAGAGCTCCTACAATGAGCAGTTCTTC
cdr3_aa: CASSLEGRESSYNEQFF

j_call: TRBJ2-7
d_call: NA
clone_size: NA
v_call: TRBV28
cdr3_nt: TGTGCCAGCAGTTTGTACGGAGGTCTCTCCTACGAGCAGTACTTC
cdr3_aa: CASSLYGGLSYEQYF

j_call: TRBJ2-5
d_call: TRBD2
clone_size: NA
v_call: TRBV6-5
cdr3_nt: TGTGCCAGCAGTATTTCCGGGACTAGCGGTTCAAAACAGTACTTC
cdr3_aa: CASSISGTSGSKQYF

j_call: TRBJ1-1
d_call: TRBD1
clone_size: NA
v_call: TRBV5-1
cdr3_nt: TGCGCCAGCACAGCGACAGGGGAGGGAACTGAAGCTTTCTTT
cdr3_aa: CASTATGEGTEAFF

j_call: TRBJ1-2
d_call: TRBD1
clone_size: NA
v_call: TRBV2
cdr3_nt: TGTGCCAGCAGTCCGACAGGGTTCAACTATGGCTACACCTTC
cdr3_aa: CASSPTGFNYGYTF

j_call: TRBJ2-7
d_call: NA
clone_size: NA
v_call: TRBV6-1
cdr3_nt: TGTGCCAGCAGTGAAGCGTACGGCTACGAGCAGTACTTC
cdr3_aa: CASSEAYGYEQYF

j_call: TRBJ2-2
d_call: NA
clone_size: NA
v_call: TRBV5-6
cdr3_nt: TGTGCCAGCAGCTCCGTTCGCACCGGGGAGCTGTTTTTT
cdr3_aa: CASSSVRTGELFF

j_call: TRBJ2-5
d_call: TRBD2
clone_size: NA
v_call: TRBV2
cdr3_nt: TGTGCCAGCACCTCCGGGGGGGTAGAGACCCAGTACTTC
cdr3_aa: CASTSGGVETQYF

j_call: TRBJ1-4
d_call: NA
clone_size: NA
v_call: TRBV7-9
cdr3_nt: TGTGCCAGCAGCTTTGGAGAATCAACTAATGAAAAACTGTTTTTT
cdr3_aa: CASSFGESTNEKLFF

j_call: TRBJ1-1
d_call: NA
clone_size: NA
v_call: TRBV7-2
cdr3_nt: TGTGCCAGCAGCCCGGGTGGGGGCGGGTGGACTGAAGCTTTCTTT
cdr3_aa: CASSPGGGGWTEAFF

j_call: TRBJ2-7
d_call: TRBD2
clone_size: NA
v_call: TRBV2
cdr3_nt: TGTGCCAGCAGTGAGACTAGCGGGGGGATCGGTTACGAGCAGTACTTC
cdr3_aa: CASSETSGGIGYEQYF

j_call: TRBJ1-1
d_call: TRBD1
clone_size: few
v_call: TRBV3-1/TRBV3-2
cdr3_nt: TGTGCCAGCAGAGGGACAGGGGGTGGTTTGGGAGCTTTCTTT
cdr3_aa: CASRGTGGGLGAFF

j_call: TRBJ1-1
d_call: NA
clone_size: NA
v_call: TRBV7-3
cdr3_nt: TGTGCCAGCAGCTTAGGTGGGAGCACTGAAGCTTTCTTT
cdr3_aa: CASSLGGSTEAFF

j_call: TRBJ1-4
d_call: TRBD1
clone_size: NA
v_call: TRBV6-5
cdr3_nt: TGTGCCAGCAGACCCACAGGGGTGGCTAATGAAAAACTGTTTTTT
cdr3_aa: CASRPTGVANEKLFF

j_call: TRBJ1-6
d_call: NA
clone_size: once
v_call: TRBV12-3/TRBV12-4
cdr3_nt: TGTGCCAGCTCGGGGTCTGAGGAATCACCCCTCCACTTT
cdr3_aa: CASSGSEESPLHF

j_call: TRBJ1-2
d_call: NA
clone_size: NA
v_call: TRBV28
cdr3_nt: TGTGCCAGCAGCCCTACCACGGTCCGAGGCTACACCTTC
cdr3_aa: CASSPTTVRGYTF

j_call: TRBJ2-3
d_call: NA
clone_size: NA
v_call: TRBV24-1
cdr3_nt: TGTGCCACCAGTGATTTGGGCAGGGACACAGATACGCAGTATTTT
cdr3_aa: CATSDLGRDTDTQYF

j_call: TRBJ1-2
d_call: TRBD1
clone_size: NA
v_call: TRBV5-5
cdr3_nt: TGTGCCAGCAGCTTGGAACCGGACAGGGTCTTTGGCTACACCTTC
cdr3_aa: CASSLEPDRVFGYTF

j_call: TRBJ2-1
d_call: TRBD2
clone_size: NA
v_call: TRBV19
cdr3_nt: TGTGCCAGTAGCGGGACTAGCGGGGAAAATGAGCAGTTCTTC
cdr3_aa: CASSGTSGENEQFF

j_call: TRBJ2-3
d_call: NA
clone_size: NA
v_call: TRBV10-2
cdr3_nt: TGCGCCAGCAGTGAAATTCGAGATACGCAGTATTTT
cdr3_aa: CASSEIRDTQYF

j_call: TRBJ2-6
d_call: NA
clone_size: NA
v_call: TRBV21-1
cdr3_nt: TGTGCCAGCAGCAAAGCGGGCAGGGGGTCCCACTCTGGGGCCAACGTCCTGACTTTC
cdr3_aa: CASSKAGRGSHSGANVLTF

j_call: TRBJ2-3
d_call: TRBD1
clone_size: NA
v_call: TRBV27
cdr3_nt: TGTGCCAGCAGTCAACCCACAGGGGGCGTCACAGATACGCAGTATTTT
cdr3_aa: CASSQPTGGVTDTQYF

j_call: TRBJ2-5
d_call: TRBD2
clone_size: NA
v_call: TRBV6-2/TRBV6-3
cdr3_nt: TGTGCCAGCAGTTACGCGGGAGCTTCCCAAGAGACCCAGTACTTC
cdr3_aa: CASSYAGASQETQYF

j_call: TRBJ1-2
d_call: TRBD1
clone_size: NA
v_call: TRBV20-1
cdr3_nt: TGCAGTGCTAGTCTCGGTCAGGGGGCGTCTGGCTACACCTTC
cdr3_aa: CSASLGQGASGYTF

j_call: TRBJ2-7
d_call: TRBD2
clone_size: NA
v_call: TRBV6-6
cdr3_nt: TGTGCCAGCAGTTATCGAGCGGGGGGGCTTAACGAGCAGTACTTC
cdr3_aa: CASSYRAGGLNEQYF

j_call: TRBJ2-1
d_call: TRBD1
clone_size: NA
v_call: TRBV6-5
cdr3_nt: TGTGCCAGCAGTTCGGGACAGGGTTCCTACAATGAGCAGTTCTTC
cdr3_aa: CASSSGQGSYNEQFF

j_call: TRBJ2-2
d_call: NA
clone_size: NA
v_call: TRBV28
cdr3_nt: TGTGCCAGCACCCCCCCGTTCAGTCTGAACACCGGGGAGCTGTTTTTT
cdr3_aa: CASTPPFSLNTGELFF

j_call: TRBJ2-7
d_call: TRBD2
clone_size: NA
v_call: TRBV5-6
cdr3_nt: TGTGCCAGCAGCTTGAACCCTAGCGGGGTGGGCGAGCAGTACTTC
cdr3_aa: CASSLNPSGVGEQYF

j_call: TRBJ2-2
d_call: NA
clone_size: few
v_call: TRBV28
cdr3_nt: TGTGCCAGCAGTTTCGGAGGGTGGGGCGGGGAGCTGTTTTTT
cdr3_aa: CASSFGGWGGELFF

j_call: TRBJ2-7
d_call: TRBD1
clone_size: NA
v_call: TRBV12-3/TRBV12-4
cdr3_nt: TGTGCCAGCAGCGACAGGGGCGAGCAGTACTTC
cdr3_aa: CASSDRGEQYF

j_call: TRBJ1-4
d_call: TRBD1
clone_size: NA
v_call: TRBV4-1
cdr3_nt: TGCGCCAGCAGCCAAGATGGGACAGGGCAAAAACTGTTTTTT
cdr3_aa: CASSQDGTGQKLFF

j_call: TRBJ2-5
d_call: TRBD2
clone_size: NA
v_call: TRBV28
cdr3_nt: TGTGCCAGCAGTCTGGGACTAGCGGTAGAGACCCAGTACTTC
cdr3_aa: CASSLGLAVETQYF

j_call: TRBJ2-7
d_call: NA
clone_size: NA
v_call: TRBV6-2/TRBV6-3
cdr3_nt: TGTGCCAGCGGTTCCACTTTATCCTACGAGCAGTACTTC
cdr3_aa: CASGSTLSYEQYF

j_call: TRBJ2-7
d_call: NA
clone_size: once
v_call: TRBV6-4
cdr3_nt: TGTGCCAGCAGTGACTGGGGCTACCTTCGCGAGCAGTACTTC
cdr3_aa: CASSDWGYLREQYF

j_call: TRBJ2-7
d_call: TRBD2
clone_size: NA
v_call: TRBV20-1
cdr3_nt: TGCAGTGCTAGTGGGACTAACTACGAGCAGTACTTC
cdr3_aa: CSASGTNYEQYF

j_call: TRBJ1-1
d_call: NA
clone_size: NA
v_call: TRBV29-1
cdr3_nt: TGCAGCGTCGGACAGATGAACACTGAAGCTTTCTTT
cdr3_aa: CSVGQMNTEAFF

j_call: TRBJ2-7
d_call: NA
clone_size: few
v_call: TRBV13
cdr3_nt: TGTGCCAGCAGCGTAACAGGGCTTCAGACCTACGAGCAGTACTTC
cdr3_aa: CASSVTGLQTYEQYF

j_call: TRBJ2-1
d_call: NA
clone_size: NA
v_call: TRBV4-1
cdr3_nt: TGCGCCAGCAGCCAAGATGCCGCGAGCTCCTACAATGAGCAGTTCTTC
cdr3_aa: CASSQDAASSYNEQFF

j_call: TRBJ1-5
d_call: TRBD1
clone_size: NA
v_call: TRBV7-8
cdr3_nt: TGTGCCAGCAGCTCCTCCGGGACAGGGGGAACTCAGCCCCAGCATTTT
cdr3_aa: CASSSSGTGGTQPQHF

j_call: TRBJ2-1
d_call: NA
clone_size: NA
v_call: TRBV25-1
cdr3_nt: TGTGCCAGCAGTGAATCGGGGAGAGCCTACAATGAGCAGTTCTTC
cdr3_aa: CASSESGRAYNEQFF

j_call: TRBJ2-6
d_call: NA
clone_size: NA
v_call: TRBV7-3
cdr3_nt: TGTGCCAGCAGCGAGTATCCGGTTTACGGGGACTCTGGGGCCAACGTCCTGACTTTC
cdr3_aa: CASSEYPVYGDSGANVLTF

j_call: TRBJ2-3
d_call: TRBD1
clone_size: NA
v_call: TRBV5-1
cdr3_nt: TGCGCCAGCAGCTTGGTGGGACAGGGGACAGATACGCAGTATTTT
cdr3_aa: CASSLVGQGTDTQYF

j_call: TRBJ2-3
d_call: NA
clone_size: NA
v_call: TRBV20-1
cdr3_nt: TGCAGTGCTCCAATAGATACGCAGTATTTT
cdr3_aa: CSAPIDTQYF

j_call: TRBJ1-2
d_call: NA
clone_size: NA
v_call: TRBV5-6
cdr3_nt: TGTGCCAGCAGCTCTTACGAACGGACAGTCTATGGCTACACCTTC
cdr3_aa: CASSSYERTVYGYTF

j_call: TRBJ1-1
d_call: NA
clone_size: NA
v_call: TRBV4-2
cdr3_nt: TGTGCCAGCAGCCAAGACGCAGCGGGAAACACTGAAGCTTTCTTT
cdr3_aa: CASSQDAAGNTEAFF

j_call: TRBJ2-7
d_call: NA
clone_size: NA
v_call: TRBV5-1
cdr3_nt: TGCGCCAGCAGCTCCCTACAGGGTTTGCAGGGCGAGCAGTACTTC
cdr3_aa: CASSSLQGLQGEQYF